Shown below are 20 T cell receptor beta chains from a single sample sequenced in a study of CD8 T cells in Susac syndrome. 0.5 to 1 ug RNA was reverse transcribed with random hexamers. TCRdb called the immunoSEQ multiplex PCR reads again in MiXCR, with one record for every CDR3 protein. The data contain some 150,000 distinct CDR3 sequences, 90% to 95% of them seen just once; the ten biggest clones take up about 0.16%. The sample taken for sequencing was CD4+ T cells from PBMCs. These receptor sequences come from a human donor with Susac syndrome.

The CDR3 region has the DNA TGTGCCAGCAGCCCTCCTTTAGCGGGGAATGAGCAGTTCTTC. It codes for CASSPPLAGNEQFF. The rearrangement joins TRBV12-3 or TRBV12-4 to TRBJ2-1; 8 nucleotides match TRBD2. There are 14 residues in the CDR3. The V gene end was trimmed by 6 bases and the J gene end by 7 bases; junction bases not matched to a gene: 8.

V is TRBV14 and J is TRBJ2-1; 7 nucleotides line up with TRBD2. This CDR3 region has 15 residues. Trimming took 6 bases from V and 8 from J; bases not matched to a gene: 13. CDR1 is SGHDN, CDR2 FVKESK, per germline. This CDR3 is CASSQRKQAGDEQFF. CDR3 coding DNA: TGTGCCAGCAGTCAACGCAAACAGGCGGGGGATGAGCAGTTCTTC. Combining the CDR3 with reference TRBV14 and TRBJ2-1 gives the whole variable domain EAGVTQFPSHSVIEKGQTVTLRCDPISGHDNLYWYRRVMGKEIKFLLHFVKESKQDESGMPNNRFLAERTGGTYSTLKVQPAELEDSGVYFCASSQRKQAGDEQFFGPGTRLTVL.

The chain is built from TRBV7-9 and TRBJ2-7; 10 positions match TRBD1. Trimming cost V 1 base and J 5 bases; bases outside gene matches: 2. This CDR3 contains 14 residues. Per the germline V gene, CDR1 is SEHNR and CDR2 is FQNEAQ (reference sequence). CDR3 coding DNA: TGTGCCAGCAGCTTAGGGGACAGGGGCCACGAGCAGTACTTC. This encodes CASSLGDRGHEQYF.

The CDR3 sequence is CATGQGANTEAFF. The CDR3 DNA reads as TGTGCCACTGGACAGGGAGCGAACACTGAAGCTTTCTTT. This chain joins TRBV19 and TRBJ1-1, with 8 nucleotides matching TRBD1. V was clipped by 10 bases and J by 1 base; unmatched bases: 5. The germline V gene encodes CDR1 LNHDA and CDR2 SQIVND (reference sequence). This CDR3 spans 13 amino acids. The full variable domain, completed using reference TRBV19 and TRBJ1-1, is DGGITQSPKYLFRKEGQNVTLSCEQNLNHDAMYWYRQDPGQGLRLIYYSQIVNDFQKGDIAEGYSVSREKKESFPLTVTSAQKNPTAFYLCATGQGANTEAFFGQGTRLTVV.

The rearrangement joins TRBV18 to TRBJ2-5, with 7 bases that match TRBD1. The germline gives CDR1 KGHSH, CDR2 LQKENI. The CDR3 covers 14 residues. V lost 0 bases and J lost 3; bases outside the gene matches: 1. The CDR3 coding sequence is TGTGCCAGCTCACCACCCGGGACAGAAGAGACCCAGTACTTC. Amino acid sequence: CASSPPGTEETQYF.

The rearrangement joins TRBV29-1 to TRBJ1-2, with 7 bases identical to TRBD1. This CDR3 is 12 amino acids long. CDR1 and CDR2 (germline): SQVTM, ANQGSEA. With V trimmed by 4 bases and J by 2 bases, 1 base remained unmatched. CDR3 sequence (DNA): TGCAGCGTTGGGGACAGAAACTATGGCTACACCTTC. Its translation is CSVGDRNYGYTF.

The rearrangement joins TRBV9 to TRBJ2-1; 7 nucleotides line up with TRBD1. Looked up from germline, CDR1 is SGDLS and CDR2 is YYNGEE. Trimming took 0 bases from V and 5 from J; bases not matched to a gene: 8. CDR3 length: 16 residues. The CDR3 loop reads CASSVVSQGKNNEQFF. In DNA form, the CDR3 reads TGTGCCAGCAGCGTAGTTTCACAGGGGAAGAACAATGAGCAGTTCTTC.

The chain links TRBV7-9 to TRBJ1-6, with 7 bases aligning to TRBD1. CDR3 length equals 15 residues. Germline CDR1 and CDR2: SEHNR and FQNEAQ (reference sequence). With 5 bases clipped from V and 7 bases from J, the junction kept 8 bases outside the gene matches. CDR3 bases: TGTGCCAGCAGCACGACAGGGATCGACAATTCACCCCTCCACTTT. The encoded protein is CASSTTGIDNSPLHF.

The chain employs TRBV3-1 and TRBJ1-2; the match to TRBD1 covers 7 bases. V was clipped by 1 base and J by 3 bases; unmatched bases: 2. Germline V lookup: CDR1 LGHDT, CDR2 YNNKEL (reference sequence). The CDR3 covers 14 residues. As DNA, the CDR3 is TGTGCCAGCAGCCAAGGAGGGACAGACTATGGCTACACCTTC. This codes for CASSQGGTDYGYTF.

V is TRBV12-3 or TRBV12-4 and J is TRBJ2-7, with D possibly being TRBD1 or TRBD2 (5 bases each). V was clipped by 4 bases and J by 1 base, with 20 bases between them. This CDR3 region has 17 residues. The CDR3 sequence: CASSYTLGTGSSYEQYF. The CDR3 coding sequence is TGTGCCAGCAGTTATACGTTGGGGACCGGGTCATCCTACGAGCAGTACTTC.

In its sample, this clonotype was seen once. CDR3 coding DNA: TGCGCCAGCAGCCAAGATTCCCGGGCGGCTGGCCAAGAGACCCAGTACTTC. Amino acids: CASSQDSRAAGQETQYF. The V gene is TRBV4-1, the J gene TRBJ2-5; D remains unclear. Germline CDR1 and CDR2: MGHRA and YSYEKL. V gave up 0 bases and J gave up 1 base, with 15 bases separating them. The CDR3 totals 17 residues.

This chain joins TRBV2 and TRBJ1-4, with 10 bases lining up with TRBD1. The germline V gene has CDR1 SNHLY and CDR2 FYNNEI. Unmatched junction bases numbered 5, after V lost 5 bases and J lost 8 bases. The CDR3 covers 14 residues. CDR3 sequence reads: CASSLTGGREKLFF. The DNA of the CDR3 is TGTGCCAGCAGTTTGACAGGGGGCCGAGAAAAACTGTTTTTT. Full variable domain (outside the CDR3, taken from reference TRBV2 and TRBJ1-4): EPEVTQTPSHQVTQMGQEVILRCVPISNHLYFYWYRQILGQKVEFLVSFYNNEISEKSEIFDDQFSVERPDGSNFTLKIRSTKLEDSAMYFCASSLTGGREKLFFGSGTQLSVL.

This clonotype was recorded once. In DNA, the CDR3 is TGTGCCAGCAGCCCGAATCTCGACAGGGACGATGAAAAACTGTTTTTT. The encoded protein is CASSPNLDRDDEKLFF. V and J are TRBV4-2 and TRBJ1-4, with TRBD1 matching 7 bases. Unmatched junction bases numbered 11, after V lost 4 bases and J lost 6 bases. The CDR3 sequence is 16 residues long. Germline assignment: CDR1 LGHNA and CDR2 YNFKEQ.

Here the CDR3 reads CASSLDHLIRETQYF. In DNA, the CDR3 is TGTGCCAGCAGCTTAGATCACCTTATTCGAGAGACCCAGTACTTC. V gene TRBV7-2 combines with J gene TRBJ2-5; D remains ambiguous. Trimming took off 1 base at V and 4 bases at J, with 13 bases between the two ends. This CDR3 is 15 amino acids long. Germline V CDR1 and CDR2: SGHTA, FQGNSA. The complete variable domain, with remaining parts taken from reference TRBV7-2 and TRBJ2-5, reads GAGVSQSPSNKVTEKGKDVELRCDPISGHTALYWYRQSLGQGLEFLIYFQGNSAPDKSGLPSDRFSAERTGGSVSTLTIQRTQQEDSAVYLCASSLDHLIRETQYFGPGTRLLVL.

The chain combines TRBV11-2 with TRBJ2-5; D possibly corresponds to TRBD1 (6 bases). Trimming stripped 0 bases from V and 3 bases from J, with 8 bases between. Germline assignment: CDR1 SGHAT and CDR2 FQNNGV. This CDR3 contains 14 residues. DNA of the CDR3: TGTGCCAGCAGCTTAGATACAGGGAAAGAGACCCAGTACTTC. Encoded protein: CASSLDTGKETQYF.

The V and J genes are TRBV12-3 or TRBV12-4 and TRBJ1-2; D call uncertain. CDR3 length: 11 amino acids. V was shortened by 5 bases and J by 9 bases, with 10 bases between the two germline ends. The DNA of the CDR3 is TGTGCCAGCAGTAGCGCGTATCGCTACACCTTC. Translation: CASSSAYRYTF.

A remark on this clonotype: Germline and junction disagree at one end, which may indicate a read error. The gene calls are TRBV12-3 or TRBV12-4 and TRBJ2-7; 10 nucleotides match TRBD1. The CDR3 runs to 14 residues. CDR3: CASSQTGGRYEQYF. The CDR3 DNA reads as TGCGCCAGCAGCCAGACAGGGGGCCGCTACGAGCAGTACTTC.

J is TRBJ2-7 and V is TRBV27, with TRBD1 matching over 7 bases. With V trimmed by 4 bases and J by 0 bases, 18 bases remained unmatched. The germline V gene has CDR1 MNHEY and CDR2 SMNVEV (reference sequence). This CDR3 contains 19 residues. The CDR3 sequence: CASSSGQVGSKSDSYEQYF. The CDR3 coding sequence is TGTGCCAGCAGTTCCGGACAGGTGGGAAGTAAGTCCGACTCCTACGAGCAGTACTTC.

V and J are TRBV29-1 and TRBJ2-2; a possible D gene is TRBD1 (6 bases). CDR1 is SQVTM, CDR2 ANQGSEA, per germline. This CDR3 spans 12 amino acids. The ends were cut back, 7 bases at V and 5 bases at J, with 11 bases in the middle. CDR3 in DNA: TGCAGCGCAGGGGAGTCGACCGGGGAGCTGTTTTTT. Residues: CSAGESTGELFF.

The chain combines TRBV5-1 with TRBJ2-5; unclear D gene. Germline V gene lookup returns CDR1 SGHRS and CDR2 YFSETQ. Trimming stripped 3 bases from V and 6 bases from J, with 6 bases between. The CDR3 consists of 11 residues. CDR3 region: CASSSIQTQYF. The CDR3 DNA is TGCGCCAGCAGCTCCATCCAGACCCAGTACTTC.